These 8 T cell receptor beta chains were sequenced from one sample in a study of blood T cells in healthy people across ages. It was with a sample-barcoded 5' primer and a J-beta primer mix that a second PCR of roughly 7 to 12 cycles was run. TCRdb recomputed calls from the 5' RACE reads with MiXCR, one row per CDR3 protein. The sample holds 1.5 million to 1.8 million distinct CDR3 sequences, less than 45% seen once. The sequencing input was blood. These receptors were obtained from a woman aged 18-30 years in good health.

This sequence joins TRBV18 and TRBJ1-1, with a weak D call TRBD1 (6 bases). The CDR3 runs to 15 residues. Germline lookup yields CDR1 KGHSH and CDR2 LQKENI. V lost 0 bases to trimming and J lost 9 bases, with 17 bases between them. The DNA for the CDR3 is TGTGCCAGCTCACCACCGACAGGTGATGGCGGCAAAGCTTTCTTT. It is translated as CASSPPTGDGGKAFF. The full variable domain, with the rest looked up from reference TRBV18 and TRBJ1-1, is NAGVMQNPRHLVRRRGQEARLRCSPMKGHSHVYWYRQLPEEGLKFMVYLQKENIIDESGMPKERFSAEFPKEGPSILRIQQVVRGDSAAYFCASSPPTGDGGKAFFGQGTRLTVV.

This clonotype showed up just a few times. The V call is TRBV12-3 or TRBV12-4, the J call TRBJ2-7; weak D call: TRBD1 (5 bases). Trimming shortened V by 6 bases and J by 3 bases, and 18 bases separated the two germline ends. The CDR3 runs 15 residues. This chain's CDR3 is CASSHRARVNYEQYF. In DNA form, the CDR3 reads TGTGCCAGCAGCCACCGCGCCAGGGTCAACTACGAGCAGTACTTC.

In this sample, this clonotype turned up a few times. This chain joins TRBV10-3 and TRBJ1-2; D is ambiguous. Germline CDR1 reads ENHRY; CDR2 reads SYGVKD. V was trimmed by 3 bases and J by 4 bases, leaving 9 bases between them. The CDR3 sequence is 13 residues long. CDR3 DNA: TGTGCCATCAGTGATCGGGGTTTCTATGGCTACACCTTC. This codes for CAISDRGFYGYTF.

The sample holds a few counts of this clonotype. The rearrangement links TRBV21-1 to TRBJ1-2. TRBV21-1 is noted as a pseudogene. This CDR3 is built from 15 residues. Written as DNA, the CDR3 is TGTGCCGGGCAAAGCCTCGGTGTTACTAACTATGGCTACACCTTC. Protein sequence: CAGQSLGVTNYGYTF.

This clonotype turned up a few times. The chain recombines TRBV4-2 with TRBJ2-1; 16 positions match TRBD2. Germline assignment: CDR1 LGHNA and CDR2 YNFKEQ. The CDR3 length is 22 residues. The junction had 19 bases not matched to a gene; V was cut back by 3 bases and J by 5 bases. The CDR3 spells CASSQRYFLGTSGRDENNEQFF. Here the CDR3 DNA reads TGTGCCAGCAGCCAGCGCTATTTTTTAGGGACTAGCGGGAGGGACGAAAACAATGAGCAGTTCTTC.

This clonotype was seen a handful of times. This chain links TRBV4-3 with TRBJ2-2; D is possibly TRBD2 (6 bases). Trimming shortened V by 0 bases and J by 5 bases, and 7 bases separated the two germline ends. From germline, CDR1 is LGHNA and CDR2 YSLEER. The CDR3 has 14 residues. CDR3 residues: CASSQDGGTGELFF. CDR3 bases: TGCGCCAGCAGCCAAGATGGGGGGACCGGGGAGCTGTTTTTT.

This chain links TRBV7-9 with TRBJ2-3; 8 bases are a match to TRBD2. Germline assignment: CDR1 SEHNR and CDR2 FQNEAQ (reference sequence). This CDR3 region has 15 residues. Losses at the gene ends were 5 bases for V and 7 bases for J; bases not matched to a gene: 11. CDR3 residues: CASSPPGLGLHTQYF. The CDR3 DNA is TGTGCCAGCAGCCCGCCGGGACTAGGGCTACATACGCAGTATTTT. The full variable domain, its missing parts supplied by reference TRBV7-9 and TRBJ2-3, is DTGVSQNPRHKITKRGQNVTFRCDPISEHNRLYWYRQTLGQGPEFLTYFQNEAQLEKSRLLSDRFSAERPKGSFSTLEIQRTEQGDSAMYLCASSPPGLGLHTQYFGPGTRLTVL.

The V and J genes are TRBV9 and TRBJ2-1; possibly TRBD1 for D (7 bases). The DNA end lines up better with TRBJ2-7; the J call may be wrong. Per germline, CDR1 SGDLS and CDR2 YYNGEE. This CDR3 contains 15 residues. CDR3: CASGGWDSGYNEQYF. The CDR3 DNA is TGTGCCAGCGGGGGGTGGGACAGCGGCTACAATGAGCAGTACTTC.